These T cell receptor beta chains were read from a single sample in a study of T-cell memory formation after mild COVID-19. TCRdb itself ran the 5' RACE reads through MiXCR, one entry per CDR3 protein. The sample holds 25,000 to 30,000 distinct CDR3 sequences, roughly an eighth seen once. What was sequenced was PBMCs or a T cell subset sorted from them (not recorded which). These receptors were obtained from an adult woman who had mild COVID-19 (a few samples of this study predate the infection). Cell type and time point are not known. CDR3s include the opening cysteine and the closing phenylalanine or tryptophan. Each record gives: V gene, CDR3 protein.

TRBV20-1,CSASPQPSSYEQYF
TRBV2,CASSESLGTDGYTF
TRBV4-1,CASSRIAGGTASTDTQYF
TRBV3-1,CASSRQGTQEKLFF
TRBV12-3/TRBV12-4,CASSFGQGSGNTIYF
TRBV30,CAWSWGQPTGELFF
TRBV29-1,CSVEESGPEQFF
TRBV6-6,CASSHSLQGTATNEKLFF
TRBV5-4,CASSLQGTGELFF
TRBV11-2,CASSLTGRSTEAFF
TRBV7-2,CASSSMYQETQYF
TRBV7-9,CASSLGSLSGEMNTEAFF
TRBV12-3/TRBV12-4,CASSLALAGAGNEQFF
TRBV12-3/TRBV12-4,CASGTGYYEQYF
TRBV5-6,CASSLVWRVGDPVGFNYNEQFF
TRBV18,CASSPRTGGTGELFF
TRBV12-3/TRBV12-4,CASSRGSGEQYF
TRBV6-2/TRBV6-3,CASSYLLEFWVAVPTNTGELFF
TRBV5-4,CASSLSGLAGNEQFF
TRBV7-2,CASSQGLALNEQFF
TRBV11-2,CASSLFTGELFF
TRBV7-2,CASSVVGRDTQYF
TRBV25-1,CASRDHSYEQYF
TRBV6-5,CASRGGGNEKLFF
TRBV24-1,CATSDPRTTYGYTF
TRBV7-3,CASSLNRENTIYF
TRBV5-1,CASSQKGQGGSPLHF
TRBV14,CASSQEAVLAGGHLSYNEQFF
TRBV30,CAWSFGSGANVLTF
TRBV2,CASSRQGTEQFF
TRBV6-4,CASSATNENTEAFF
TRBV7-2,CASSSPGALRETQYF
TRBV7-6,CASSPASGGAWDTQYF
TRBV12-3/TRBV12-4,CASSFSMRGAPEAFF
TRBV5-6,CASSSSQWTGETGANVLTF
TRBV12-3/TRBV12-4,CASSPKGEAFF
TRBV29-1,CSIRTGAAYYGYTF
TRBV10-3,CAISDELAGGPSSF
TRBV20-1,CSATVLLAAEETQYF